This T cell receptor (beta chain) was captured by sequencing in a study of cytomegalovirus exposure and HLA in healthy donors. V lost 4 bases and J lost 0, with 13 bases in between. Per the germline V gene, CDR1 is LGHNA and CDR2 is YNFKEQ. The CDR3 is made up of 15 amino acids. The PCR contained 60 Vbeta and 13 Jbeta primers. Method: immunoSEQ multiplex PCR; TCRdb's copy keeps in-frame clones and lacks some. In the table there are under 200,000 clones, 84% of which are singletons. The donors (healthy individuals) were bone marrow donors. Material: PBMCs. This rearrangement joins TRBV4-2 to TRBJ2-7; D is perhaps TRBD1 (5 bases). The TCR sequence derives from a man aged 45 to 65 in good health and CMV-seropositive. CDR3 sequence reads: CASSPTESSSYEQYF. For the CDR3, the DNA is TGTGCCAGCAGCCCGACAGAGTCTAGCTCCTACGAGCAGTACTTC.